One and the same sample provided the 9 T cell receptor beta chains below, sequenced in a study of neurological immune-mediated disorders (dated by TCRdb to the late 2010s). Library construction relied on 5' RACE. The run used an Illumina HiSeq 2500. TCRdb reprocessing: public reads trimmed at Q25 with fastp, clones called with MiXCR, in-frame beta chains kept. CDR3 protein sequences are deduplicated, and each keeps its most common genes and DNA. The sample table holds about 41,000 distinct CDR3 sequences, of which roughly 2.5% were seen once. The top ten constitute less than 15% of the sample. Sequencing was carried out using PBMCs. The receptors come from a man aged 25-40 years with multiple sclerosis.

Turning to this clonotype: This sequence may be a read error, since a much larger clone differs from it by one base. This chain uses TRBV20-1 with TRBJ2-3; D gene unclear. The CDR3 is 15 residues long. Trimming took off 3 bases at V and 4 bases at J, with 17 bases between the two ends. Germline lookup yields CDR1 DFQATT and CDR2 SNEGSKA (reference sequence). The DNA for the CDR3 is TGCAGTGCTAGTATTGATCAAATAAGCCCAGATACGCAGTATTTT. Translated, it gives CSASIDQISPDTQYF.

This clonotype was seen ten or more times. The chain has TRBV20-1 and TRBJ2-3; D remains unclear. The CDR3 spans 12 residues. Trimming took off 5 bases at V and 0 bases at J, with 6 bases between the two ends. The V gene's germline CDR1 is DFQATT and CDR2 SNEGSKA (reference sequence). The CDR3 loop is CSAQDSTDTQYF. In DNA, the CDR3 is TGCAGTGCTCAGGATAGCACAGATACGCAGTATTTT.

The sample holds many counts of this clonotype. The CDR3 here is CASSVLQGGSEAFF. The CDR3 nucleotides are TGTGCCAGCAGCGTCCTACAGGGAGGTTCTGAAGCTTTCTTT. The V call is TRBV7-9, the J call TRBJ1-1; D possibly corresponds to TRBD1 (6 bases). In germline, CDR1 is SEHNR, CDR2 FQNEAQ (reference sequence). This CDR3 is 14 amino acids long. V lost 5 bases and J 6 bases, leaving 16 bases between the germline ends.

This clonotype was seen ten or more times. The V call is TRBV5-1, the J call TRBJ2-7; 8 bases agree with TRBD1. This CDR3 spans 15 amino acids. In germline, CDR1 is SGHRS, CDR2 YFSETQ. V lost 2 bases and J lost 3; bases outside the gene matches: 7. CDR3: CASSFGAGGLYEQYF. The CDR3 bases are TGCGCCAGCAGCTTCGGGGCAGGGGGCCTCTACGAGCAGTACTTC.

This clonotype has at least ten counts. The rearrangement joins TRBV10-3 to TRBJ2-7; 9 positions match TRBD1. From germline, CDR1 is ENHRY and CDR2 SYGVKD. This CDR3 region has 14 residues. J was trimmed by 5 bases and V by 5 bases; bases with no gene match: 7. CDR3 in amino acids: CAISPGTGIHEQYF. In nucleotides, the CDR3 is TGTGCCATCAGTCCCGGGACAGGGATCCACGAGCAGTACTTC.

This clonotype was seen ten or more times. V usage is TRBV20-1 and J usage is TRBJ2-6; TRBD1 matches 8 bases. Germline CDR1 and CDR2: DFQATT and SNEGSKA (reference sequence). V lost 2 bases to trimming and J lost 0 bases; unmatched junction nucleotides: 3. The CDR3 is made up of 16 amino acids. The CDR3, as DNA: TGCAGTGCTAGACAGGGGGCGAGCTCTGGGGCCAACGTCCTGACTTTC. Protein sequence: CSARQGASSGANVLTF.

This clonotype was found many times. The chain uses TRBV11-2 and TRBJ2-5, with unresolved D. The germline V and J ends were trimmed by 6 bases and 2 bases, with 4 bases remaining between them. CDR3 length: 11 amino acids. Germline-derived CDR1 and CDR2 are SGHAT and FQNNGV. The CDR3 DNA follows: TGTGCCAGCAGAGCTCAAGAGACCCAGTACTTC. It codes for CASRAQETQYF.

This clonotype was seen repeatedly, ten times or more. The chain carries TRBV29-1 and TRBJ2-1, with D perhaps matching TRBD2 (6 bases). V lost 7 bases and J lost 7, with 8 bases in between. The CDR3 length is 10 residues. Germline V gene lookup returns CDR1 SQVTM and CDR2 ANQGSEA. The CDR3 here is CSARGNEQFF. For the CDR3, the DNA is TGCAGCGCCCGGGGGAATGAGCAGTTCTTC.

Many counts were recorded for this clonotype. The genes are TRBV7-9 and TRBJ2-1; 8 bases line up with TRBD1. This CDR3 is built from 12 residues. The germline CDR1 and CDR2 sequences are SEHNR and FQNEAQ (reference sequence). V lost 5 bases, J lost 8 bases, and 2 bases stayed unmatched. As DNA, the CDR3 is TGTGCCAGCAGCCCGGACAGGGATGAGCAGTTCTTC. This translates into CASSPDRDEQFF. The variable domain in full, with the rest retrieved from reference TRBV7-9 and TRBJ2-1, is DTGVSQNPRHKITKRGQNVTFRCDPISEHNRLYWYRQTLGQGPEFLTYFQNEAQLEKSRLLSDRFSAERPKGSFSTLEIQRTEQGDSAMYLCASSPDRDEQFFGPGTRLTVL.